This T cell receptor beta chain came from a study of blood T cell repertoires in COVID-19. Across the whole study: Sites in the United States, Italy and Spain provided acute and convalescent COVID-19 samples. The analysed material was cDNA or gDNA that came from T cells, B-cell-depleted T cells, or PBMCs.

Per the authors' pipeline: Amplification from reference gene primers served as the basis for estimated nucleated cell counts. TCRdb keeps only in-frame clones here, not all; method: immunoSEQ multiplex PCR. D and trimming were read from the DNA, whereas the V and J calls and clone size are those reported in that table. The sample records about 140,000 clones, around 78% being singletons. The source of this sequence is an older woman with acute or convalescent COVID-19. Sequencing input: peripheral blood.

CDR3 sequence (DNA): TGTGCCAGCAGCTTGGGGACAGGATATCAGCCCCAGCATTTT. Translation: CASSLGTGYQPQHF. The chain combines TRBV13 with TRBJ1-5; 8 nucleotides line up with TRBD1. V lost 3 bases to trimming and J lost 5 bases; unmatched junction nucleotides: 3. The CDR3 length is 14 residues. Per germline, CDR1 PRHDT and CDR2 FYEKMQ (reference sequence).